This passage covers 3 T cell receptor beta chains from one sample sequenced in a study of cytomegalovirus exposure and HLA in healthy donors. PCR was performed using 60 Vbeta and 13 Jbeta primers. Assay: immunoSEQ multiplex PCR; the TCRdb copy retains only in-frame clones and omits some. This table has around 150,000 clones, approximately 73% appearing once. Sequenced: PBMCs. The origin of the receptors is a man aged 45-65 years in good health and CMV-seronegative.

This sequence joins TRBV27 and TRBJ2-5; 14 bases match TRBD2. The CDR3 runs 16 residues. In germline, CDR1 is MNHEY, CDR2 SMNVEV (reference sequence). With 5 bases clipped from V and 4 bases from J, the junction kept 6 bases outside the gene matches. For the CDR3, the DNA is TGTGCCAGCAGTCCCCGGGGACTAGCGGGGGTAGAGACCCAGTACTTC. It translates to CASSPRGLAGVETQYF.

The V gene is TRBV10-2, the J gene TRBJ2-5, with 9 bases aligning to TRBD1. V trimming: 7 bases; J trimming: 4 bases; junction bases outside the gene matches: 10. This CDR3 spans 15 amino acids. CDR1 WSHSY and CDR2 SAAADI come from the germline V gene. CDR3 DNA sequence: TGCGCCAGCACCCACAGGGGGCTGGAAGGAGAGACCCAGTACTTC. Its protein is CASTHRGLEGETQYF.

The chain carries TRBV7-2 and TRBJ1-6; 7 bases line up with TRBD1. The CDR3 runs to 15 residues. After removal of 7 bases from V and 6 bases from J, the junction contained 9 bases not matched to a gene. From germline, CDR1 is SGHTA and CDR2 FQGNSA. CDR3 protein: CASTEPGQINSPLHF. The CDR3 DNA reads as TGTGCCAGCACCGAACCGGGACAGATTAATTCACCCCTCCACTTT.